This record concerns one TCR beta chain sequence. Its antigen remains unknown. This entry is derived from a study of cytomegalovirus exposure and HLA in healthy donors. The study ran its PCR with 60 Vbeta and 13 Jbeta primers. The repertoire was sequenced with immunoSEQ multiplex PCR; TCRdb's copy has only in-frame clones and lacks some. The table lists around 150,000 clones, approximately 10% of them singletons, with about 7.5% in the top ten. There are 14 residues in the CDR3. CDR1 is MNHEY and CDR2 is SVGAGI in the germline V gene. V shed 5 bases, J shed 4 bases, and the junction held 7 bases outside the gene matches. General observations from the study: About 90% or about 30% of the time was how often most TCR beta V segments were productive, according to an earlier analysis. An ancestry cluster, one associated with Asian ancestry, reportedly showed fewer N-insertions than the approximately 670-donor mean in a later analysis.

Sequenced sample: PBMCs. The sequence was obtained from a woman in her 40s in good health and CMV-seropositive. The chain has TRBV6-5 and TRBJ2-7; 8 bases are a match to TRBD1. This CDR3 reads CASSTRDRTYEQYF. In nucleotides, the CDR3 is TGTGCCAGCAGTACCCGGGACAGGACGTACGAGCAGTACTTC.